The present TCR beta chain was sequenced within a study of beta chain features in type 1 diabetes. Every single donor gave one heparinised blood draw, and these averaged approximately 120 mL. Expressed TCRB transcripts were sequenced, since all the RNA that had been isolated was reverse transcribed. Approximately 3.7 million reads per sample on average were obtained from naive, central memory and regulatory T cell samples. Profiling relied on immunoSEQ multiplex PCR, and the TCRdb table lists in-frame clones only, not all of them. The table records 200,000 to 250,000 clones, around 9.6% of them present only once. The CDR3 length is 17 residues. The germline V and J ends were trimmed by 0 bases and 0 bases, with 16 bases remaining between them. Germline lookup yields CDR1 SGDLS and CDR2 YYNGEE. This clone was found a few times.

The TCR comes from a woman between 18 and 30 years old in good health. The sequencing sample was made of naive CD4+ T cells from blood. The V call is TRBV9, the J call TRBJ2-7, with a weak D call TRBD2 (6 bases). The CDR3 DNA is TGTGCCAGCAGCGTAGGAGGAGGGGCCCCGAGCTCCTACGAGCAGTACTTC. It is translated as CASSVGGGAPSSYEQYF.